This is a list of T cell receptor beta chains from one sample in a study of shared clonotypes between healthy human individuals. The protocol was immunoSEQ multiplex PCR, while the TCRdb copy is restricted to in-frame clones and leaves out a portion. The repertoire holds over 2 million clones, approximately 90% seen once, with more than 0.35% in the top ten. Input material: naive CD4+ T cells from PBMCs. The receptor set was obtained from a man between 18 and 29 years old in good health. Some clones in this sample may be carry-over from other donors' samples. Both conserved end residues are part of each CDR3. Each record gives: D gene, clone size, J gene, V gene, CDR3 length, CDR3 DNA, CDR3 protein. A D gene is named only where the DNA matches it firmly. Rows may omit the clone size; those that give it use once, few, many or a size class.

D: .
size: .
J: TRBJ1-1
V: TRBV30
length: 14
DNA: TGTGCCTGGAGTCGACTGGCCCTGAACACTGAGGCTTTCTTT
CDR3: CAWSRLALNTEAFF

D: TRBD2
size: once
J: TRBJ2-7
V: TRBV4-2
length: 16
DNA: TGTGCCAGCGGACCCGAGACTAGCGGGAGAGGCTACGAGCAGTACTTC
CDR3: CASGPETSGRGYEQYF

D: TRBD2
size: .
J: TRBJ2-7
V: TRBV15
length: 15
DNA: TGTGCCACCAGCCCAATAGCGGGAGTTATCCACGAGCAGTACTTC
CDR3: CATSPIAGVIHEQYF

D: TRBD1
size: .
J: TRBJ1-1
V: TRBV11-2
length: 14
DNA: TGTGCCAGCAGCTTAGTTGGGACAGCCACTGAAGCTTTCTTT
CDR3: CASSLVGTATEAFF

D: .
size: .
J: TRBJ1-1
V: TRBV5-1
length: 14
DNA: TGCGCCAGCAGCTTGGGTCCCCCCACCACTGAAGCTTTCTTT
CDR3: CASSLGPPTTEAFF

D: TRBD1
size: .
J: TRBJ2-7
V: TRBV5-1
length: 16
DNA: TGCGCCAGCAGCATTTCCGGGACAGGGACAGGCTACGAGCAGTACTTC
CDR3: CASSISGTGTGYEQYF

D: .
size: .
J: TRBJ2-2
V: TRBV10-1
length: 16
DNA: TGCGCCAGCAGTGAAGGAGGGATGGGGAACACCGGGGAGCTGTTTTTT
CDR3: CASSEGGMGNTGELFF

D: .
size: .
J: TRBJ1-5
V: TRBV7-9
length: 14
DNA: TGTGCCAGCAGCTTACGCCCTGACAGTGGCCCCCAGCATTTT
CDR3: CASSLRPDSGPQHF

D: .
size: .
J: TRBJ2-1
V: TRBV6-5
length: 14
DNA: TGTGCCAGCAAGACTGTTGGATTAGTCTATGAGCAGTTCTTC
CDR3: CASKTVGLVYEQFF

D: .
size: .
J: TRBJ2-5
V: TRBV6-1
length: 12
DNA: TGTGCCAGCAGTGTATCCCGAGAGACCCAGTACTTC
CDR3: CASSVSRETQYF

D: TRBD2
size: .
J: TRBJ2-1
V: TRBV5-1
length: 15
DNA: TGCGCCAGCAGCTTGCTAGCGGGAGGGCCGGATGAGCAGTTCTTC
CDR3: CASSLLAGGPDEQFF

D: .
size: .
J: TRBJ1-2
V: TRBV4-1
length: 15
DNA: TGCGCCAGCAGCCAAGATGGCGGGGGGAACTATGGCTACACCTTC
CDR3: CASSQDGGGNYGYTF

D: .
size: .
J: TRBJ1-2
V: TRBV2
length: 14
DNA: TGTGCCAGCAGGGGACGGGGAGGGGTCTATGGCTACACCTTC
CDR3: CASRGRGGVYGYTF

D: TRBD2
size: .
J: TRBJ2-1
V: TRBV6-1
length: 16
DNA: TGTGCCAGCAGTGCAATTCCTCTAGCGGGAGTGGTTGAGCAGTTCTTC
CDR3: CASSAIPLAGVVEQFF

D: .
size: .
J: TRBJ2-6
V: TRBV9
length: 19
DNA: TGTGCCAGCAGCCCGGGAGGTAGGGACAGCTACTCTGGGGCCAACGTCCTGACTTTC
CDR3: CASSPGGRDSYSGANVLTF

D: .
size: once
J: TRBJ2-3
V: TRBV7-9
length: 16
DNA: TGTGCCAGCAGCTTAGGTCTAGCAGAAAGCACAGATACGCAGTATTTT
CDR3: CASSLGLAESTDTQYF

D: TRBD2
size: .
J: TRBJ2-1
V: TRBV29-1
length: 12
DNA: TGCAGCGTTGTACTAGCGGGAGATGAGCAGTTCTTC
CDR3: CSVVLAGDEQFF

D: .
size: .
J: TRBJ2-7
V: TRBV7-6
length: 15
DNA: TGTGCCAGCAGCGCGAACAGAGAGCACTTCTACGAGCAGTACTTC
CDR3: CASSANREHFYEQYF

D: .
size: .
J: TRBJ1-5
V: TRBV6-5
length: 15
DNA: TGTGCCAGCGGGTCACCAGGCGGGGCCAATCAGCCCCAGCATTTT
CDR3: CASGSPGGANQPQHF

D: .
size: .
J: TRBJ1-1
V: TRBV5-4
length: 15
DNA: TGTGCCAGCAGCTCCAGTGGCAGCCTGAACACTGAAGCTTTCTTT
CDR3: CASSSSGSLNTEAFF

D: .
size: .
J: TRBJ2-5
V: TRBV6-1
length: 15
DNA: TGTGCCAGCAGTGGACCCGGGACGTTCCAGGAGACCCAGTACTTC
CDR3: CASSGPGTFQETQYF

D: .
size: .
J: TRBJ2-7
V: TRBV6-1
length: 15
DNA: TGTGCCAGCAGTGGTGTGGGGGCGGGAACCTACGAGCAGTACTTC
CDR3: CASSGVGAGTYEQYF

D: TRBD1
size: .
J: TRBJ1-2
V: TRBV10-3
length: 15
DNA: TGTGCCATCAGTCAACCGGGACAGGGGGCGGATGGCTACACCTTC
CDR3: CAISQPGQGADGYTF

D: TRBD1
size: .
J: TRBJ1-2
V: TRBV5-1
length: 17
DNA: TGCGCCAGCAGCTTCAGGCCTCTTACAGGGGGAAACTATGGCTACACCTTC
CDR3: CASSFRPLTGGNYGYTF

D: TRBD1
size: .
J: TRBJ2-1
V: TRBV4-3
length: 13
DNA: TGCGCCAGCAGCCAGGGACAGTACAATGAGCAGTTCTTC
CDR3: CASSQGQYNEQFF

D: .
size: .
J: TRBJ2-1
V: TRBV2
length: 13
DNA: TGTGCCAGCAGTGCTCTAGCGCCCAATGAGCAGTTCTTC
CDR3: CASSALAPNEQFF

D: .
size: .
J: TRBJ2-5
V: TRBV28
length: 12
DNA: TGTGCCAGCAGTTTACAGGGAGGGACCCAGTACTTC
CDR3: CASSLQGGTQYF

D: TRBD2
size: .
J: TRBJ2-3
V: TRBV18
length: 17
DNA: TGTGCCAGCTCCCTTCTTAGCGGGGGCCCTAGCACAGATACGCAGTATTTT
CDR3: CASSLLSGGPSTDTQYF

D: .
size: .
J: TRBJ1-1
V: TRBV9
length: 15
DNA: TGTGCCAGCAGCGTAGAGGGACACTTGAACACTGAAGCTTTCTTT
CDR3: CASSVEGHLNTEAFF

D: TRBD1
size: .
J: TRBJ1-2
V: TRBV28
length: 21
DNA: TGTGCCAGCAGTTTAGGGCCCACGGGACAGGGTTTGAAGGAAAGGTCCTATGGCTACACCTTC
CDR3: CASSLGPTGQGLKERSYGYTF

D: .
size: .
J: TRBJ2-7
V: TRBV6-1
length: 15
DNA: TGTGCCAGCAGTGAGGGGCTAGCGATGCGACACGAGCAGTACTTC
CDR3: CASSEGLAMRHEQYF

D: TRBD1
size: .
J: TRBJ1-5
V: TRBV5-1
length: 13
DNA: TGCGTCAAGCGCGGACAGGACGATCAGCCCCAGCATTTT
CDR3: CVKRGQDDQPQHF

D: .
size: .
J: TRBJ2-1
V: TRBV19
length: 13
DNA: TGTGCCAGTAGTGGCCCCGACAGAGCAAGGCAGTTCTTC
CDR3: CASSGPDRARQFF

D: .
size: .
J: TRBJ2-3
V: TRBV9
length: 13
DNA: TGTGCCAGCAGCGCCCGGCCCGTGGATACGCAGTATTTT
CDR3: CASSARPVDTQYF

D: .
size: once
J: TRBJ2-1
V: TRBV6-5
length: 14
DNA: TGTGCCAGCAGTTCCCAACTAGTGTACAATGAGCAGTTCTTC
CDR3: CASSSQLVYNEQFF

D: .
size: .
J: TRBJ2-1
V: TRBV5-1
length: 15
DNA: TGCGCCAGCACCCCCGGGCTTCTTACCTACAATGAGCAGTTCTTC
CDR3: CASTPGLLTYNEQFF

D: TRBD2
size: .
J: TRBJ2-2
V: TRBV7-2
length: 16
DNA: TGTGCCAGCAGCTTGCGACTAGCGGGAGTTACCGGGGAGCTGTTTTTT
CDR3: CASSLRLAGVTGELFF

D: .
size: .
J: TRBJ2-7
V: TRBV7-6
length: 13
DNA: TGTGCCAGCAGCGTAGAGGCGACCTACGAGCAGTACTTC
CDR3: CASSVEATYEQYF

D: .
size: .
J: TRBJ2-7
V: TRBV4-1
length: 15
DNA: TGCGCCAGCAGCCAAGGTGGACTAACCCCCTACGAGCAGTACTTC
CDR3: CASSQGGLTPYEQYF

D: .
size: .
J: TRBJ2-5
V: TRBV27
length: 15
DNA: TGTGCCAGCAGTCCCCCCCCGGGGATCTTAGAGACCCAGTACTTC
CDR3: CASSPPPGILETQYF

D: TRBD1
size: .
J: TRBJ2-3
V: TRBV5-4
length: 15
DNA: TGTGCCAGCAGCCCCGGGACAGGGGGGACAGATACGCAGTATTTT
CDR3: CASSPGTGGTDTQYF

D: .
size: .
J: TRBJ1-2
V: TRBV7-9
length: 17
DNA: TGTGCCAGCAGCCCGCGACTCCAGGGGAAGTATAACTATGGCTACACCTTC
CDR3: CASSPRLQGKYNYGYTF

D: .
size: .
J: TRBJ2-5
V: TRBV25-1
length: 16
DNA: TGTGCCAGCAGCCCGAGAAGATATTTGTACCAAGAGACCCAGTACTTC
CDR3: CASSPRRYLYQETQYF

D: .
size: .
J: TRBJ2-3
V: TRBV18
length: 16
DNA: TGTGCCAGCTCACCAGTTTCCCAAACTAGCACAGATACGCAGTATTTT
CDR3: CASSPVSQTSTDTQYF

D: TRBD1
size: .
J: TRBJ2-5
V: TRBV6-1
length: 15
DNA: TGTGCCAGCAGTAGGGACAGGGGGCGATGGGAGACCCAGTACTTC
CDR3: CASSRDRGRWETQYF

D: .
size: .
J: TRBJ2-7
V: TRBV11-2
length: 15
DNA: TGTGCCAGCAGCTTAGTATACGATAGCTCCTACGAGCAGTACTTC
CDR3: CASSLVYDSSYEQYF

D: .
size: .
J: TRBJ2-1
V: TRBV20-1
length: 8
DNA: TGCCGAGTCGGAGAGGAGTTCTTC
CDR3: CRVGEEFF

D: .
size: .
J: TRBJ1-2
V: TRBV10-3
length: 14
DNA: TGTGCCATCAGTGAGACTACGACTCCTTATGGCTACACCTTC
CDR3: CAISETTTPYGYTF

D: TRBD1
size: .
J: TRBJ1-1
V: TRBV28
length: 14
DNA: TGTGCCAGCAGGTCAGGGGGCTTAAACACTGAAGCTTTCTTT
CDR3: CASRSGGLNTEAFF

D: .
size: .
J: TRBJ1-3
V: TRBV5-1
length: 15
DNA: TGCGCCAGCAGCTTGGATTGGGGAGGTGGAAACACCATATATTTT
CDR3: CASSLDWGGGNTIYF

D: TRBD2
size: once
J: TRBJ2-5
V: TRBV11-2
length: 16
DNA: TGTGCCAGCAGCTCCGCCCGGACTAGCGGCCAAGAGACCCAGTACTTC
CDR3: CASSSARTSGQETQYF

D: .
size: .
J: TRBJ2-7
V: TRBV5-1
length: 15
DNA: TGCGCCAGCAGCTTGGCCCCGAGGGGTTCCTACGAGCAGTACTTC
CDR3: CASSLAPRGSYEQYF

D: TRBD1
size: .
J: TRBJ1-2
V: TRBV6-5
length: 15
DNA: TGTGCCAGCACCCTGGACAGGGGCACTAACTATGGCTACACCTTC
CDR3: CASTLDRGTNYGYTF

D: .
size: .
J: TRBJ1-1
V: TRBV9
length: 13
DNA: TGTGCCAGCAGCGCCAAACACCCGGAGCGAGCTTTCTTT
CDR3: CASSAKHPERAFF

D: .
size: .
J: TRBJ2-1
V: TRBV27
length: 13
DNA: TGTGCCAGCTGCCCCAGACCGTTCAATGAGCAGTTCTTC
CDR3: CASCPRPFNEQFF

D: .
size: .
J: TRBJ2-1
V: TRBV28
length: 16
DNA: TGTGCCAGCAGTTTAGGCGGGGCCAGCTCCTACAATGAGCAGTTCTTC
CDR3: CASSLGGASSYNEQFF

D: .
size: .
J: TRBJ2-3
V: TRBV2
length: 12
DNA: TGTGCCAGCAGCTGGGGGACAGATACGCAGTATTTT
CDR3: CASSWGTDTQYF

D: .
size: few
J: TRBJ2-2
V: TRBV28
length: 16
DNA: TGTGCCAGCAGTCCTAGCAGGGTCTGGAACACCGGGGAGCTGTTTTTT
CDR3: CASSPSRVWNTGELFF

D: TRBD1
size: once
J: TRBJ2-5
V: TRBV19
length: 13
DNA: TGTGCCAGTAGTATCCGGACAGGAGAGACCCAGTACTTC
CDR3: CASSIRTGETQYF